These 7 T cell receptor beta chains were all obtained from the same sample, sequenced in a study of regulatory T cells in long-lasting Graves disease. According to the study, TCR beta libraries were built with iRepertoire HTBI primers and CDR3-region Arm-PCR. TCRdb fed the multiplex PCR reads into MiXCR, producing one record per CDR3 protein. The sample records 350,000 to 450,000 distinct CDR3 sequences, approximately 15% being singletons. Regarding time point: newly diagnosed GD, antithyroid drugs for less than 3 months. The TCR library was made from RNA extracted from PBMCs. The same data also contributed to another study, on T cells in Graves' hyperthyroidism and ophthalmopathy.

The sequenced sample was peripheral blood mononuclear cells (PBMCs), obtained at new diagnosis, from a patient treated with antithyroid drugs. The source of these receptors is a woman aged 35 to 49 with Graves disease.

Only a few counts were recorded for this clonotype. The rearrangement uses TRBV6-5 and TRBJ2-7, with D maybe TRBD2 (7 bases). Germline CDR1 is MNHEY and CDR2 is SVGAGI. The CDR3 covers 15 residues. V was shortened by 0 bases and J by 4 bases, with 13 bases between the two germline ends. The CDR3 here is CASSYSWEGGYEQYF. Here the CDR3 DNA reads TGTGCCAGCAGTTACTCGTGGGAGGGGGGATACGAGCAGTACTTC.

Ten or more counts support this clonotype. The chain uses TRBV5-6 and TRBJ1-1, with D hard to call. The CDR3 consists of 16 residues. Germline values: CDR1 SGHDT, CDR2 YYEEEE. V lost 1 base and J lost 5, with 18 bases in between. The chain's CDR3 is CASSLNRGRSTTEAFF. In DNA, the CDR3 is TGTGCCAGCAGCTTGAACCGGGGAAGGAGTACTACTGAAGCTTTCTTT.

This clonotype has a count of ten or more. In DNA form, the CDR3 reads TGCAGTGCTAGATCGATGAGCACAGATACGCAGTATTTT. As protein: CSARSMSTDTQYF. The rearrangement links TRBV20-1 to TRBJ2-3; the D is unclear. Germline V gene data show CDR1 as DFQATT and CDR2 as SNEGSKA (reference sequence). Deletions cut 2 bases from V and 0 bases from J, with 6 bases between. The CDR3 is made up of 13 amino acids.

A few counts support this clonotype. This sequence joins TRBV4-3 and TRBJ2-3; 7 nucleotides agree with TRBD2. V dropped 4 bases and J dropped 2; count of bases not matched to a gene: 9. The CDR3 has 16 residues. CDR1 and CDR2 (germline): LGHNA, YSLEER. The CDR3 nucleotides are TGCGCCAGCAGCCTTGCGGGAGACGGGATCACAGATACGCAGTATTTT. The encoded protein is CASSLAGDGITDTQYF.

This clonotype came up a few times. V gene TRBV28 combines with J gene TRBJ1-5; no firm D call. CDR3 length equals 16 residues. In germline, CDR1 is MDHEN, CDR2 SYDVKM. Deletions cut 3 bases from V and 7 bases from J, with 19 bases between. In nucleotides, the CDR3 is TGTGCCAGCAGTTTTAGTGGGGTTGAAACGGGGCAGCCCCAGCATTTT. This sequence encodes CASSFSGVETGQPQHF. Filled out from reference TRBV28 and TRBJ1-5, the complete variable domain reads DVKVTQSSRYLVKRTGEKVFLECVQDMDHENMFWYRQDPGLGLRLIYFSYDVKMKEKGDIPEGYSVSREKKERFSLILESASTNQTSMYLCASSFSGVETGQPQHFGDGTRLSIL.

In this sample, this clonotype turned up a few times. This chain uses TRBV2 with TRBJ2-5; D possibly corresponds to TRBD1 (6 bases). Germline V lookup: CDR1 SNHLY, CDR2 FYNNEI. The CDR3 has 13 residues. V shed 7 bases and J shed 2 bases, with 11 bases lying between them. CDR3 residues: CASKGQIQETQYF. The CDR3 bases are TGTGCCAGCAAGGGACAAATACAAGAGACCCAGTACTTC.

This clonotype has just a few counts. The gene calls are TRBV3-1 and TRBJ2-1, with D possibly TRBD2 on 6 matching bases. The germline V and J ends were trimmed by 2 bases and 7 bases, with 6 bases remaining between them. This CDR3 is 12 amino acids long. Germline loops: CDR1 LGHDT, CDR2 YNNKEL (reference sequence). The CDR3 DNA is TGTGCCAGCAGCCAACGGGGGAATGAGCAGTTCTTC. It encodes CASSQRGNEQFF.